This TCR beta chain comes out of a study of T cell repertoires in cytomegalovirus infection. Background on the study: Researchers turned to recently identified HLA-C-restricted CMV epitopes as well as well-studied HLA-B-restricted ones. In public TCR beta signatures, there were indications of both CMV infection and matching HLA type. Study-wide points: The ex vivo response showed dominance by HLA-C-restricted CMV-specific TCR beta clonotypes. Summed frequency of shared TCR beta families picked out CMV carriers who also had the relevant HLA.

As to this clonotype: Its antigen is unidentified.

MiXCR, run by TCRdb on the reads, gives a single entry per CDR3 protein. The table records approximately 390,000 distinct CDR3 sequences, roughly 36% of them present only once. The CDR3 has 15 amino acids. Trimming cost V 4 bases and J 4 bases; bases outside gene matches: 6. Germline lookup yields CDR1 LNHDA and CDR2 SQIVND (reference sequence). This material consisted of cultured PBMCs, taken from culture after CMV antigen stimulation. This TCR was recovered from a human donor in good health (CMV status not recorded). Some clones in this sample may be carry-over from other donors' samples. This sequence joins TRBV19 and TRBJ2-1; 8 bases are shared with TRBD2. Here the CDR3 reads CASSTIAGKYNEQFF. The DNA of the CDR3 is TGTGCCAGTAGTACAATAGCGGGAAAGTACAATGAGCAGTTCTTC.